Presented here are 6 T cell receptor beta chains from one specimen sequenced in a study of T cells after yellow fever vaccination (dated by TCRdb to the late 2010s). The treatment or condition label, read with the paper, signifies: live attenuated yellow fever vaccine strain. Library preparation was by 5' RACE. Instrument on record: Illumina NovaSeq 6000. The public reads were reanalyzed by TCRdb: fastp trimming at Q25, MiXCR alignment, in-frame beta chains only. Rows matching on CDR3 protein sequence are summarized as one entry with the most common DNA and genes. Present in this sample are some 240,000 distinct CDR3 sequences, roughly 5.2% of which were seen just once. The top ten clones comprise around 3.3% of the sample. Here the sequenced sample was CD4+ T cells sorted from PBMCs, taken on the day of the yellow fever booster vaccination. The receptors come from a young man who received the YFV17D yellow fever vaccine.

At least ten counts were recorded for this clonotype. The CDR3: CSARVIPDTQYF. The CDR3 DNA sequence: TGCAGTGCTAGAGTTATCCCAGATACGCAGTATTTT. This sequence joins TRBV20-1 and TRBJ2-3; D is uncertain. There are 12 residues in the CDR3. V was trimmed by 1 base and J by 4 bases, leaving 6 bases between them. Germline V gene lookup returns CDR1 DFQATT and CDR2 SNEGSKA (reference sequence).

This chain joins TRBV3-1 and TRBJ2-1; TRBD2 matches 10 bases. V trimming: 1 base; J trimming: 3 bases; junction bases outside the gene matches: 3. The CDR3 is made up of 16 amino acids. Per the germline V gene, CDR1 is LGHDT and CDR2 is YNNKEL (reference sequence). The CDR3, as DNA: TGTGCCAGCAGCCAAGCTTTAGCGGGGGGCTACAATGAGCAGTTCTTC. Amino acid sequence: CASSQALAGGYNEQFF.

The rearrangement joins TRBV7-3 to TRBJ2-7, with 11 bases identical to TRBD2. This CDR3 is 14 amino acids long. With V trimmed by 5 bases and J by 6 bases, 6 bases remained unmatched. Germline CDR1 SGHTA, CDR2 FQGTGA. CDR3 in DNA: TGTGCCAGCAGCCCGGGGACTAGCGGCGCCGAGCAGTACTTC. It codes for CASSPGTSGAEQYF.

J is TRBJ2-2 and V is TRBV5-1, with 8 bases lining up with TRBD1. Germline loops: CDR1 SGHRS, CDR2 YFSETQ. The CDR3 covers 16 residues. Germline trimming cut 3 bases from V and 5 bases from J; bases unmatched to any gene: 9. In DNA form, the CDR3 reads TGCGCCAGCAGCTCAAGCCGGACAGGGCTAACCGGGGAGCTGTTTTTT. Protein product: CASSSSRTGLTGELFF. Using reference TRBV5-1 and TRBJ2-2 for the parts outside the CDR3, the full variable domain is KAGVTQTPRYLIKTRGQQVTLSCSPISGHRSVSWYQQTPGQGLQFLFEYFSETQRNKGNFPGRFSGRQFSNSRSEMNVSTLELGDSALYLCASSSSRTGLTGELFFGEGSRLTVL.

This sequence joins TRBV6-5 and TRBJ1-6; D is perhaps TRBD1 (5 bases). Trimming took 0 bases from V and 8 from J, leaving 8 bases between them. The V gene's germline CDR1 is MNHEY and CDR2 SVGAGI. This CDR3 contains 14 residues. The CDR3 coding sequence is TGTGCCAGCAGTTACTCCGACAGAGATTCACCCCTCCACTTT. It codes for CASSYSDRDSPLHF.

The sample holds many counts of this clonotype. The chain combines TRBV5-5 with TRBJ1-6; no firm D call. The germline CDR1 and CDR2 sequences are SGHKS and YYEKEE (reference sequence). Trimming removed 0 bases from V and 11 bases from J, with 9 bases in between. This CDR3 spans 13 amino acids. The chain's CDR3 is CASSLGPGTPLHF. The DNA of the CDR3 is TGTGCCAGCAGCTTGGGCCCGGGGACACCCCTCCACTTT.